These T cell receptor beta chains were read from a single sample in a study of T cell responses to AZD1222 COVID-19 vaccine. Clones were sequenced by immunoSEQ multiplex PCR, and TCRdb holds only the in-frame ones, with some missing. Of about 100,000 clones listed, about 85% are singletons. The sample here was peripheral blood, taken on day 0 of AZD1222 vaccination. The receptors were gathered from an adult in good health. Each CDR3 is given with its conserved first and last residue. D genes are given only for firm matches. Size is omitted from some rows. Given values are once, few, many or a class for expanded clones.

clone size,D gene,V gene,J gene,CDR3 protein,CDR3 DNA
-,-,TRBV4-1,TRBJ1-4,CASSQVAASANEKLFF,TGCGCCAGCAGCCAAGTGGCGGCGTCGGCTAATGAAAAACTGTTTTTT
-,TRBD2,TRBV30,TRBJ2-5,CAWNLAERYQETQYF,TGTGCCTGGAATCTAGCGGAGCGCTACCAAGAGACCCAGTACTTC
-,TRBD2,TRBV6-4,TRBJ2-7,CASSDSIRGGEQYF,TGTGCCAGCAGTGACTCGATACGGGGGGGAGAGCAGTACTTC
-,TRBD1,TRBV6-5,TRBJ1-4,CASRPGDRGEKLFF,TGTGCCAGCAGGCCAGGGGACAGGGGTGAAAAACTGTTTTTT
-,-,TRBV6-2/TRBV6-3,TRBJ2-5,CASSLQETQYF,TGTGCCAGCAGTTTGCAAGAGACCCAGTACTTC
once,-,TRBV7-9,TRBJ2-1,CASSPPAASNEQFF,TGTGCCAGCAGCCCCCCGGCGGCCTCCAATGAGCAGTTCTTC
-,-,TRBV5-6,TRBJ2-7,CASSSPGKHYEQYF,TGTGCCAGCAGCTCCCCGGGGAAACACTACGAGCAGTACTTC
-,TRBD1,TRBV6-5,TRBJ2-7,CASSYSGQVGATDF,TGTGCCAGCAGTTACTCCGGACAGGTCGGAGCAACTGACTTC
-,-,TRBV4-1,TRBJ1-1,CASSQVRDTEAFF,TGCGCCAGCAGCCAAGTGAGGGACACTGAAGCTTTCTTT
-,TRBD1,TRBV18,TRBJ2-1,CASSPPWTGDNEQFF,TGTGCCAGCTCACCACCTTGGACAGGGGACAATGAGCAGTTCTTC
-,TRBD1,TRBV6-5,TRBJ1-3,CASRPGTGGGDTIYF,TGTGCCAGCAGGCCCGGGACAGGTGGGGGGGACACCATATATTTT
once,TRBD1,TRBV28,TRBJ1-5,CASIGTGYQPQHF,TGTGCCAGCATAGGGACAGGGTATCAGCCCCAGCATTTT
-,-,TRBV12-3/TRBV12-4,TRBJ1-1,CASSLPLNTEAFF,TGTGCCAGCAGTTTGCCACTAAACACTGAAGCTTTCTTT
-,-,TRBV4-3,TRBJ2-2,CASSQDRGGGIGELFF,TGCGCCAGCAGCCAAGATAGGGGCGGTGGCATCGGGGAGCTGTTTTTT
-,TRBD1,TRBV24-1,TRBJ2-5,CATSDRTGLQETQYF,TGTGCCACCAGTGACCGGACAGGGCTTCAAGAGACCCAGTACTTC
-,-,TRBV4-1,TRBJ1-4,CASSQVETDVMKELFF,TGCGCCAGCAGCCAGGTAGAGACAGACGTTATGAAAGAACTGTTTTTT
once,TRBD1,TRBV28,TRBJ1-2,CASSTPGQGSNYGYTF,TGTGCCAGCAGTACTCCGGGACAGGGGTCTAACTATGGCTACACCTTC
-,TRBD1,TRBV5-4,TRBJ2-7,CASSGDSPFGSYEQYF,TGTGCCAGCAGCGGGGACAGTCCTTTTGGTAGCTACGAGCAGTACTTC
-,-,TRBV19,TRBJ1-3,CASSIAGGRSSGNTIYF,TGTGCCAGTAGTATAGCGGGCGGCCGATCCTCTGGAAACACCATATATTTT
-,-,TRBV14,TRBJ1-1,CASSQVGGYTEAFF,TGTGCCAGCAGCCAAGTAGGGGGTTACACTGAAGCTTTCTTT
-,-,TRBV27,TRBJ2-3,CASSSLGFSTDTQYF,TGTGCCAGCAGTTCCTTAGGTTTTAGCACAGATACGCAGTATTTT
-,TRBD1,TRBV19,TRBJ2-7,CASRNGDRGHEQYF,TGTGCCAGTAGGAACGGGGACAGGGGGCACGAGCAGTACTTC
-,-,TRBV19,TRBJ1-5,CASSIGGVQPQHF,TGTGCCAGTAGTATAGGGGGTGTTCAGCCCCAGCATTTT
few,-,TRBV5-4,TRBJ2-7,CASSLGDPSVYEQYF,TGTGCCAGCAGCTTAGGGGACCCAAGTGTGTACGAGCAGTACTTC
-,-,TRBV19,TRBJ2-1,CASSVRENEQFF,TGTGCCAGTAGCGTTCGGGAAAATGAGCAGTTCTTC
-,-,TRBV21-1,TRBJ2-5,CASSIRDTRRETQYF,TGTGCCAGCAGCATCCGGGACACACGACGAGAGACCCAGTACTTC
-,-,TRBV11-2,TRBJ2-3,CASSTQRQGGDTQYF,TGTGCCAGCAGCACCCAACGTCAAGGGGGAGATACGCAGTATTTT
many,-,TRBV28,TRBJ1-2,CASSLGSYGYTF,TGTGCCAGCAGCCTCGGGAGTTATGGCTACACCTTC
-,TRBD1,TRBV10-3,TRBJ1-1,CAATKGTGRNTEAFF,TGTGCCGCAACCAAAGGGACAGGGAGGAACACTGAAGCTTTCTTT
-,TRBD1,TRBV28,TRBJ1-1,CATRSEGAMGTEAFF,TGTGCCACCCGTTCAGAGGGGGCTATGGGCACTGAAGCTTTCTTT
-,TRBD2,TRBV4-1,TRBJ2-3,CASSRGLAGVSTDTQYF,TGCGCCAGCAGCCGCGGACTAGCGGGAGTCTCAACAGATACGCAGTATTTT
-,-,TRBV6-5,TRBJ2-7,CASRSQGPSPEQYF,TGTGCCAGCAGGTCTCAGGGCCCGTCCCCCGAGCAGTACTTC
-,TRBD1,TRBV5-1,TRBJ1-1,CASSFPRQGGTEAFF,TGCGCCAGCAGCTTCCCCAGACAGGGTGGCACTGAAGCTTTCTTT
-,TRBD2,TRBV7-2,TRBJ2-1,CASSRRGGTSNEQFF,TGTGCCAGCAGCCGCCGGGGGGGCACCAGCAATGAGCAGTTCTTC
few,TRBD2,TRBV27,TRBJ2-2,CASSFTSGVNTGELFF,TGTGCCAGCAGTTTCACTAGCGGGGTTAACACCGGGGAGCTGTTTTTT
-,-,TRBV6-5,TRBJ2-7,CASSYRQETYEQYF,TGTGCCAGCAGTTATCGACAGGAGACCTACGAGCAGTACTTC
-,-,TRBV19,TRBJ1-4,CASSIAATGLTNEKLFF,TGTGCCAGTAGTATAGCCGCCACAGGGCTAACTAATGAAAAACTGTTTTTT
-,-,TRBV10-3,TRBJ2-7,CAISERSDSFFYEQYF,TGTGCCATCAGTGAGAGAAGTGACAGCTTTTTTTACGAGCAGTACTTC
-,-,TRBV7-9,TRBJ1-1,CASSALVVGTEAFF,TGTGCCAGCAGCGCGCTGGTAGTCGGCACTGAAGCTTTCTTT
-,-,TRBV4-2,TRBJ2-1,CASSQQSHNEQFF,TGTGCCAGCAGCCAGCAAAGTCACAATGAGCAGTTCTTC
-,-,TRBV29-1,TRBJ1-3,CSVVGSGNTIYF,TGCAGCGTTGTTGGCTCTGGAAACACCATATATTTT
-,TRBD2,TRBV18,TRBJ2-3,CASSPFGGSSADTQYF,TGTGCCAGCTCACCATTCGGCGGGAGCTCCGCAGATACGCAGTATTTT
once,-,TRBV6-2/TRBV6-3,TRBJ1-6,CASSIQGYSPLHF,TGTGCCAGCAGTATACAGGGATATTCACCCCTCCACTTT
-,-,TRBV18,TRBJ1-2,CASSRGTGNSNYGYTF,TGTGCCAGCTCACGGGGGACCGGGAATAGTAACTATGGCTACACCTTC
-,TRBD1,TRBV24-1,TRBJ2-5,CATMDRGGEETQYF,TGTGCCACCATGGACAGGGGCGGAGAAGAGACCCAGTACTTC
once,-,TRBV7-8,TRBJ1-1,CASSLQTGLDTEAFF,TGTGCCAGCAGCTTACAGACAGGCTTGGACACTGAAGCTTTCTTT
-,-,TRBV7-2,TRBJ2-7,CASSLESLDSSYEQYF,TGTGCCAGCAGCTTAGAATCGTTGGACAGTTCCTACGAGCAGTACTTC
-,TRBD1,TRBV6-5,TRBJ1-3,CASRRTGTGGNTIYF,TGTGCCAGCAGGCGAACCGGGACAGGTGGAAACACCATATATTTT
-,-,TRBV4-3,TRBJ2-1,CASSVREWGGDEQFF,TGCGCCAGCAGCGTCAGGGAATGGGGAGGCGATGAGCAGTTCTTC
-,TRBD1,TRBV5-1,TRBJ2-7,CASSWDRGDEQYF,TGCGCCAGCAGCTGGGACAGGGGGGACGAGCAGTACTTC
once,-,TRBV27,TRBJ2-2,CASSLGSNTGELFF,TGTGCCAGCAGTTTGGGGAGTAACACCGGGGAGCTGTTTTTT
-,-,TRBV6-2/TRBV6-3,TRBJ1-5,CASSPGTNQPQHF,TGTGCCAGCAGTCCCGGGACAAATCAGCCCCAGCATTTT
-,-,TRBV10-3,TRBJ1-2,CAISESNYGYTF,TGTGCCATCAGTGAGTCAAACTATGGCTACACCTTC
few,-,TRBV7-9,TRBJ1-4,CASSLALGSPGEKLFF,TGTGCCAGCAGCTTAGCGTTGGGGTCCCCGGGCGAAAAACTGTTTTTT
-,TRBD1,TRBV18,TRBJ2-3,CASSPPRQGDTQYF,TGTGCCAGCTCACCACCTAGACAGGGCGATACGCAGTATTTT